This T cell receptor (beta chain) came from a study of blood T cell repertoires in COVID-19. Study in general: Samples came from the United States, Italy and Spain, spanning acute and convalescent COVID-19. Nucleic acid was either cDNA or gDNA, and it came from T cells, B-cell-depleted T cells, or PBMCs.

This clone appeared once. Per the original data handling: For nucleated cells, counts were estimated from reference gene primer amplification. Libraries were prepared by immunoSEQ multiplex PCR; TCRdb keeps only in-frame clonotypes and omits some of them. V, J and clone size are those of that table, while D and trimming were read from the DNA. This table has 250,000 or so clones, approximately 90% appearing once. V was cut by 2 bases and J by 4 bases, with 11 bases left in between. Germline CDR1 reads SGHVS; CDR2 reads FQNEAQ. There are 15 residues in the CDR3. The sequence was obtained from a young man with active or convalescent COVID-19. Material: peripheral blood. The chain employs TRBV7-8 and TRBJ2-2; D ambiguous. CDR3 sequence: CASSLFGRSTGELFF. The CDR3 DNA is TGTGCCAGCAGCTTATTCGGTCGGAGCACCGGGGAGCTGTTTTTT. Full variable domain (missing parts from reference TRBV7-8 and TRBJ2-2): GAGVSQSPRYKVAKRGQDVALRCDPISGHVSLFWYQQALGQGPEFLTYFQNEAQLDKSGLPSDRFFAERPEGSVSTLKIQRTQQEDSAVYLCASSLFGRSTGELFFGEGSRLTVL.